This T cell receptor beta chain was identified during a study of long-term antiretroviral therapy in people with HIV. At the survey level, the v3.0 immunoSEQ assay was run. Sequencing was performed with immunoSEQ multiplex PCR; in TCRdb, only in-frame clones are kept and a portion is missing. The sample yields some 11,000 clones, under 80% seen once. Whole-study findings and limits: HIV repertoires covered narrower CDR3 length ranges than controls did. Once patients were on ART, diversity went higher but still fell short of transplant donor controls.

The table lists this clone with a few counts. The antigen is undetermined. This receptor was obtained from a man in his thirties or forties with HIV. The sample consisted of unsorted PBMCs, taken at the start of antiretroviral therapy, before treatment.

CDR3 sequence (DNA): TGTGCCAGCTCACCCCTGACAGGGTACACCGGGGAGCTGTTTTTT. Protein sequence: CASSPLTGYTGELFF. The chain carries TRBV18 and TRBJ2-2, with TRBD1 identical over 7 bases. Germline-derived CDR1 and CDR2 are KGHSH and LQKENI. The CDR3 is 15 residues long. V gave up 3 bases and J gave up 3 bases; unmatched junction bases: 4.